Listed here are 22 T cell receptor beta chains from one sample, sequenced in a study of blood T cell repertoires in COVID-19. Sequenced by immunoSEQ multiplex PCR; TCRdb stores in-frame clones only, minus some. The data show some 220,000 clones, about 85% seen once. The sample consisted of peripheral blood. The receptors shown here come from a woman at least 80 years old with active or convalescent COVID-19.

This clone was counted between two and nine times. The CDR3 loop reads CASSQGRLYTGELFF. In nucleotides, the CDR3 is TGTGCCAGCAGCCAAGGCAGATTGTACACCGGGGAGCTGTTTTTT. The gene calls are TRBV3-1 (or the pseudogene TRBV3-2) and TRBJ2-2; D is ambiguous. In germline, CDR1 is LGHDT, CDR2 YNNKEL (reference sequence). This CDR3 contains 15 residues. V was pared by 1 base and J by 3 bases, with 9 bases between.

This chain links TRBV18 with TRBJ1-2; 8 positions agree with TRBD1. The germline CDR1 and CDR2 sequences are KGHSH and LQKENI. The CDR3 length is 15 residues. Trimming took 4 bases from V and 2 from J; bases not matched to a gene: 6. Here the CDR3 reads CASSLRQGRNYGYTF. In DNA, the CDR3 is TGTGCCAGCTCACTTCGACAGGGGAGGAACTATGGCTACACCTTC.

Of note for this clone: Other DNA sequences from this sample encode an identical CDR3 as well. The chain links TRBV5-1 to TRBJ2-5; D not certain. This CDR3 contains 13 residues. With 0 bases removed from V and 5 bases from J, the gap between germline ends came to 8 bases. Per germline, CDR1 SGHRS and CDR2 YFSETQ. The CDR3 DNA reads as TGCGCCAGCAGCTTGGGCCCCGAGGAGACCCAGTACTTC. Translating gives CASSLGPEETQYF.

The CDR3 DNA reads as TGCGCCAGCAGCTCTAGCGCGTCATACAATGAGCAGTTCTTC. Residues: CASSSSASYNEQFF. This chain uses TRBV5-1 with TRBJ2-1; tentatively, D is TRBD2 (6 bases). Germline CDR1 is SGHRS and CDR2 is YFSETQ. V was clipped by 3 bases and J by 4 bases, with 11 bases between them. The CDR3 runs 14 residues.

This clone was counted a few times. This chain uses TRBV7-3 with TRBJ1-1, with 9 bases aligning to TRBD1. The CDR3 has 14 residues. CDR1 is SGHTA, CDR2 FQGTGA, per germline. V was clipped by 2 bases and J by 5 bases; unmatched bases: 3. The CDR3 loop is CASSLDRGGTEAFF. The CDR3, as DNA: TGTGCCAGCAGCTTAGACAGGGGGGGAACTGAAGCTTTCTTT.

The J gene is TRBJ1-5, the V gene TRBV27; no definite D call. V lost 5 bases and J lost 4, with 9 bases in between. Germline V lookup: CDR1 MNHEY, CDR2 SMNVEV (reference sequence). The CDR3 runs 13 residues. In nucleotides, the CDR3 is TGTGCCAGCAGTGCCCGAGAGAATCAGCCCCAGCATTTT. Translated, it gives CASSARENQPQHF.

The chain carries TRBV6-5 and TRBJ1-2; 9 positions agree with TRBD1. The CDR3 contains 13 residues. Germline V gene data show CDR1 as MNHEY and CDR2 as SVGAGI. V lost 7 bases to trimming and J lost 7 bases; unmatched junction nucleotides: 7. The CDR3, as DNA: TGTGCCAGCACCTTAGGACAGGGGTCTGGCTACACCTTC. Its translation is CASTLGQGSGYTF.

The chain uses TRBV5-1 and TRBJ2-2; 7 nucleotides match TRBD1. This CDR3 is 15 amino acids long. The ends lost 0 bases at V and 7 bases at J; junction bases unmatched: 6. The germline V gene encodes CDR1 SGHRS and CDR2 YFSETQ. CDR3 DNA sequence: TGCGCCAGCAGCTTGGGCGACAGGGAAATCGGGGAGCTGTTTTTT. Its translation is CASSLGDREIGELFF.

The gene calls are TRBV7-9 and TRBJ2-3, with TRBD2 identical over 7 bases. Per germline, CDR1 SEHNR and CDR2 FQNEAQ (reference sequence). The CDR3 sequence is 16 residues long. V shed 3 bases, J shed 2 bases, and the junction held 8 bases outside the gene matches. This CDR3 reads CASSFLRGSHTDTQYF. For the CDR3, the DNA is TGTGCCAGCAGCTTTTTGCGGGGGTCTCACACAGATACGCAGTATTTT.

This clone was found a few times. The chain is built from TRBV15 and TRBJ1-2; 8 nucleotides match TRBD1. J was trimmed by 4 bases and V by 3 bases; bases with no gene match: 7. The CDR3 consists of 15 residues. From germline, CDR1 is LNHNV and CDR2 YYDKDF (reference sequence). The CDR3 loop is CATSRDRAIGYGYTF. The CDR3 DNA follows: TGTGCCACCAGCAGGGACAGGGCAATAGGCTATGGCTACACCTTC.

This chain links TRBV4-2 with TRBJ2-1; the match to TRBD2 covers 8 bases. Germline V lookup: CDR1 LGHNA, CDR2 YNFKEQ. The CDR3 length is 16 residues. V lost 0 bases, J lost 0 bases, and 1 base stayed unmatched. The CDR3 loop is CASSQDSGNSYNEQFF. For the CDR3, the DNA is TGTGCCAGCAGCCAAGATAGCGGGAACTCCTACAATGAGCAGTTCTTC.

The chain recombines TRBV24-1 with TRBJ2-3, with 7 bases aligning to TRBD1. V was pared by 9 bases and J by 6 bases, with 17 bases of the junction left unmatched. There are 16 residues in the CDR3. Germline loops: CDR1 KGHDR, CDR2 SFDVKD. This CDR3 reads CATPLTGTALMDTQYF. CDR3 DNA sequence: TGTGCCACCCCCCTCACCGGGACAGCCTTGATGGATACGCAGTATTTT.

V usage is TRBV5-1 and J usage is TRBJ2-1, with D perhaps TRBD2 (5 bases). V lost 4 bases, J lost 6 bases, and 14 bases lay in between. Germline loops: CDR1 SGHRS, CDR2 YFSETQ. This CDR3 contains 14 residues. CDR3 DNA sequence: TGCGCCAGCAGCCCCAGCTTTGGGAGCAATGAGCAGTTCTTC. Translated, it gives CASSPSFGSNEQFF.

This clone occurred a few times. This rearrangement joins TRBV28 to TRBJ1-5; D is unclear. Germline V CDR1 and CDR2: MDHEN, SYDVKM. This CDR3 has 14 amino acids. V was clipped by 5 bases and J by 6 bases, with 14 bases between them. The CDR3 region has the DNA TGTGCCAGCAGTGCCATGTCTCGACTTCAGCCCCAGCATTTT. Translation: CASSAMSRLQPQHF.

Here the CDR3 reads CASSYQGACTF. The CDR3 DNA is TGTGCCAGCAGCTACCAGGGGGCTTGCACCTTC. The V call is TRBV7-2, the J call TRBJ1-2; 8 bases match TRBD1. There are 11 residues in the CDR3. Germline V gene data show CDR1 as SGHTA and CDR2 as FQGNSA. With V trimmed by 4 bases and J by 13 bases, 5 bases remained unmatched.

Here the CDR3 reads CASSWGQEYTEAFF. DNA of the CDR3: TGTGCCAGCAGCTGGGGACAGGAGTACACTGAAGCTTTCTTT. V gene TRBV5-6 combines with J gene TRBJ1-1, with TRBD1 matching over 8 bases. The V gene end was trimmed by 3 bases and the J gene end by 3 bases; junction bases not matched to a gene: 4. Germline V gives CDR1 SGHDT, CDR2 YYEEEE. The CDR3 length is 14 residues.

The DNA for the CDR3 is TGCAGCGTCCAGAGCAGGGGGCGCACCGGGGAGCTGTTTTTT. Its protein is CSVQSRGRTGELFF. The V gene is TRBV29-1, the J gene TRBJ2-2, with 8 nucleotides matching TRBD1. The ends lost 6 bases at V and 4 bases at J; junction bases unmatched: 7. Germline V CDR1 and CDR2: SQVTM, ANQGSEA. The length of the CDR3 is 14 residues.

The V gene is TRBV4-2, the J gene TRBJ2-1; 14 positions agree with TRBD2. The V gene end was trimmed by 3 bases and the J gene end by 0 bases; junction bases not matched to a gene: 10. In germline, CDR1 is LGHNA, CDR2 YNFKEQ. The CDR3 extends over 20 amino acids. The CDR3 nucleotides read TGTGCCAGCAGCCAGGGGACTAGCGGGGGACTTGGAGGCTCCTACAATGAGCAGTTCTTC. It translates to CASSQGTSGGLGGSYNEQFF.

This clone appeared a few times. The chain combines TRBV28 with TRBJ2-7; D might be TRBD1 (6 bases). Germline V CDR1 and CDR2: MDHEN, SYDVKM. The CDR3 is 12 amino acids. V was pared by 6 bases and J by 7 bases, with 13 bases between. CDR3 sequence reads: CASRVQGEEQYF. CDR3 in DNA: TGTGCCAGCAGAGTACAGGGAGAGGAGCAGTACTTC.

The chain employs TRBV29-1 and TRBJ2-1; 7 positions agree with TRBD2. The CDR3 runs 15 residues. J lost 5 bases, V lost 1 base, and 8 bases had no gene match. Germline V gene data show CDR1 as SQVTM and CDR2 as ANQGSEA. CDR3 DNA: TGCAGCGTTGAAGCAAATAGTCGGGAGGACAATGAGCAGTTCTTC. This gives the protein CSVEANSREDNEQFF.

This clone was seen repeatedly, ten times or more. This chain connects TRBV4-3 to TRBJ1-1; no firm D call. This CDR3 spans 13 amino acids. Germline lookup yields CDR1 LGHNA and CDR2 YSLEER. Trimming stripped 2 bases from V and 3 bases from J, with 7 bases between. CDR3 nucleotide sequence: TGCGCCAGCAGCCAATCGCGCGACACTGAAGCTTTCTTT. It yields the protein CASSQSRDTEAFF.

This chain connects TRBV5-4 to TRBJ2-7, with 10 bases matching TRBD2. This CDR3 contains 15 residues. Germline assignment: CDR1 SGHNT and CDR2 YYREEE (reference sequence). V was pared by 0 bases and J by 2 bases, with 2 bases of the junction left unmatched. The CDR3 loop reads CASSLGTSGPYEQYF. In DNA form, the CDR3 reads TGTGCCAGCAGCTTGGGGACTAGCGGACCCTACGAGCAGTACTTC.